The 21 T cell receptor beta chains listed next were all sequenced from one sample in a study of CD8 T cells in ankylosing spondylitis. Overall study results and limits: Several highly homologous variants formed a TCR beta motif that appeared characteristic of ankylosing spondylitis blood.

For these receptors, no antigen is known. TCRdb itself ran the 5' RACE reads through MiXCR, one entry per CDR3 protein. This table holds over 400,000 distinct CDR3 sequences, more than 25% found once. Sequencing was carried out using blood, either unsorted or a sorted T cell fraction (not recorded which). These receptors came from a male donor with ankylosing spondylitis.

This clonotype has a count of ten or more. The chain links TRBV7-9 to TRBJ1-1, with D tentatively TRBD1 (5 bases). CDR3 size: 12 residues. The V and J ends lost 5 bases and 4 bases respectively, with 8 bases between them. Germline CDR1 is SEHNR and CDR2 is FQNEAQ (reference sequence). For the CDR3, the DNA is TGTGCCAGCAGCAGACAGACCACTGAAGCTTTCTTT. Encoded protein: CASSRQTTEAFF.

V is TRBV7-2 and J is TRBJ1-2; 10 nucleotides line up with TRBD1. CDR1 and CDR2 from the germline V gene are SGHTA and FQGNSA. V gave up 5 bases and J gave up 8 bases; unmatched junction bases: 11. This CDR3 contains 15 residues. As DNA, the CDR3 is TGTGCCAGCAGCCCTCGGGGGGACAGGGGTCACGGCTACACCTTC. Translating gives CASSPRGDRGHGYTF. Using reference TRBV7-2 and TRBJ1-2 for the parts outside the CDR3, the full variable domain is GAGVSQSPSNKVTEKGKDVELRCDPISGHTALYWYRQSLGQGLEFLIYFQGNSAPDKSGLPSDRFSAERTGGSVSTLTIQRTQQEDSAVYLCASSPRGDRGHGYTFGSGTRLTVV.

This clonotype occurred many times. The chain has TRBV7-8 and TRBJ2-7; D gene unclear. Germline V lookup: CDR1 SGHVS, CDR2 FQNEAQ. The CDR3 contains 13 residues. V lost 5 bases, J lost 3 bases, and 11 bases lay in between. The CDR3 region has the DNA TGTGCCAGCAGCGTACTTATGAACTACGAGCAGTACGTC. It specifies CASSVLMNYEQYV.

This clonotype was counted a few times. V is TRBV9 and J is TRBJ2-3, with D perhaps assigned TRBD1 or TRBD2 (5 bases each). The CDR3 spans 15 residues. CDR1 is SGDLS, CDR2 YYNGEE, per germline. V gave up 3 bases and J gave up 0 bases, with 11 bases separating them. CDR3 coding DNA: TGTGCCAGCAGCGGGGGGAGCCCAAGCACAGATACGCAGTATTTT. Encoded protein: CASSGGSPSTDTQYF.

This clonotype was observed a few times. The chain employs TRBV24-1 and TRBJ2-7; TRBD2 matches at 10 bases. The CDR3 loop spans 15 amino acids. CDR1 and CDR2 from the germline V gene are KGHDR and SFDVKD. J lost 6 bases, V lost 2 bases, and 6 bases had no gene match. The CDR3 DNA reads TGTGCCACCAGTGATTCACGGACTAGCGGCGTCGAGCAGTACTTC. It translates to CATSDSRTSGVEQYF.

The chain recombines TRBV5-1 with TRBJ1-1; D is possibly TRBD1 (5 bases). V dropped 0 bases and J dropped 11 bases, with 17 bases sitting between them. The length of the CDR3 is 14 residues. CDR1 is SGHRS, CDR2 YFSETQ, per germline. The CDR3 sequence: CASSLERSGENAFF. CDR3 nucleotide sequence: TGCGCCAGCAGCTTGGAACGGTCGGGGGAGAATGCTTTCTTT.

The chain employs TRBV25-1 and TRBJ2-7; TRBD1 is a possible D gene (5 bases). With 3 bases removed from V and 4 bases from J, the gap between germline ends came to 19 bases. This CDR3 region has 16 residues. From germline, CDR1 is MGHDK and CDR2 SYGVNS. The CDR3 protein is CASSDPSGASDYEQYF. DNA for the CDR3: TGTGCCAGCAGTGACCCCAGTGGGGCTTCAGATTACGAGCAGTACTTC.

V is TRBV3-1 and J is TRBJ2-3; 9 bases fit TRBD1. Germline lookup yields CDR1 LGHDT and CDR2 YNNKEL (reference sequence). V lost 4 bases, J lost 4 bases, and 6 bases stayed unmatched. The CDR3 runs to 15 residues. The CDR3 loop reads CASSLRQGVADTQYF. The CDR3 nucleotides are TGTGCCAGCAGCCTTCGACAGGGGGTCGCAGATACGCAGTATTTT.

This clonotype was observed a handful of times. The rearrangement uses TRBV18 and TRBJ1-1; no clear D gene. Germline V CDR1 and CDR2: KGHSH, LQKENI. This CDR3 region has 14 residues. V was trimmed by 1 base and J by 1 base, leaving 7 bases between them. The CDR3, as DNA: TGTGCCAGCTCACCACTGCACGAGAACACTGAAGCTTTCTTT. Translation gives CASSPLHENTEAFF.

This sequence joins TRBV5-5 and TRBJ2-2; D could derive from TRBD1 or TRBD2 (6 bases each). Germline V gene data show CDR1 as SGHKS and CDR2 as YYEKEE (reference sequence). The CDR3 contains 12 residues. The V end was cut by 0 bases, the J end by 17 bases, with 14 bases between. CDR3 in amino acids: CASSLGVGGCFF. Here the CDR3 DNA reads TGTGCCAGCAGCTTGGGAGTCGGGGGCTGTTTTTTT.

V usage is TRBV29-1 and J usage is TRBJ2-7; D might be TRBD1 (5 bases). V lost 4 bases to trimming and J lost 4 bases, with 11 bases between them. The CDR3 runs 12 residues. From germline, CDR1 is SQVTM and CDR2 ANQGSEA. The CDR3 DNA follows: TGCAGCGTTGTACCCCAGGGTTACGAGCAGTACTTC. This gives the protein CSVVPQGYEQYF.

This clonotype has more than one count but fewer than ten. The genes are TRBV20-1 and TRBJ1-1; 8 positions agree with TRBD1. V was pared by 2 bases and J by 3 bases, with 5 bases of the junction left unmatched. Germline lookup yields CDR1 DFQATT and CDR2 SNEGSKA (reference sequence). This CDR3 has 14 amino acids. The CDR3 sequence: CSARQGALYTEAFF. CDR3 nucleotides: TGCAGTGCTAGACAGGGGGCATTGTACACTGAAGCTTTCTTT.

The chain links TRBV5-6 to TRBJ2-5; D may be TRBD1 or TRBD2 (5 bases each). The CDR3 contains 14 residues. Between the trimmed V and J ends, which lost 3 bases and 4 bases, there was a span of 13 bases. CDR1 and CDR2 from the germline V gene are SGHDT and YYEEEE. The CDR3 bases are TGTGCCAGCAGCTCCAGGGTGGGACGAGAGACCCAGTACTTC. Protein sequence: CASSSRVGRETQYF.

The CDR3 DNA reads as TGCGCCAGCAGCTTGGAAGCAGGGTCCGGCGATGGCTACACCTTC. Residues: CASSLEAGSGDGYTF. The chain links TRBV5-1 to TRBJ1-2; D is perhaps TRBD1 (5 bases). CDR3 length: 15 amino acids. With 0 bases removed from V and 6 bases from J, the gap between germline ends came to 15 bases. Per the germline V gene, CDR1 is SGHRS and CDR2 is YFSETQ.

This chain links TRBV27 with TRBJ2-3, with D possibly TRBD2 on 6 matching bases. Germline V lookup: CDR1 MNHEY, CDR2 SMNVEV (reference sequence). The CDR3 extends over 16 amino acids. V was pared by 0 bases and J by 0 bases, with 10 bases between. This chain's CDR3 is CASSLSTGTSTDTQYF. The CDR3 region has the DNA TGTGCCAGCAGTTTATCGACCGGGACTAGCACAGATACGCAGTATTTT.

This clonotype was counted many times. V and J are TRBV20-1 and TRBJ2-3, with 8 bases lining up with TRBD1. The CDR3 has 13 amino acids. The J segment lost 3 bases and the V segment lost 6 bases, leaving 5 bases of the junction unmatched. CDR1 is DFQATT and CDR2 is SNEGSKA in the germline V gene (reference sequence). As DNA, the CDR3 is TGCAGTGCGGATACAGGGGGAACAGATACGCAGTATTTT. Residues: CSADTGGTDTQYF.

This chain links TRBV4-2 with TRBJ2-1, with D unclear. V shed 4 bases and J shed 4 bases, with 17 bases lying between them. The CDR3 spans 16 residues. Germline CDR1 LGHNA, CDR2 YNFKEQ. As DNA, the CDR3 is TGTGCCAGCAGCCCCCTGGACCGGGTTTCGTACAATGAGCAGTTCTTC. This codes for CASSPLDRVSYNEQFF.

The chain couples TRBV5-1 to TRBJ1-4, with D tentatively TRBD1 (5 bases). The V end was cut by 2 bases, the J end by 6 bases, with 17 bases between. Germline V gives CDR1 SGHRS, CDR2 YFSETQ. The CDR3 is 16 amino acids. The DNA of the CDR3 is TGCGCCAGCAGCTTCCGCCAGAGGGGAGGGGATGAAAAACTGTTTTTT. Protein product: CASSFRQRGGDEKLFF.

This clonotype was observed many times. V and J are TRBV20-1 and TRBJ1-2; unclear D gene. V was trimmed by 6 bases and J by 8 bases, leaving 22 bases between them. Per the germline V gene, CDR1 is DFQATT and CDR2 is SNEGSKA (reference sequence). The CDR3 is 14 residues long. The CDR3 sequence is CSALRGNRRVGYTF. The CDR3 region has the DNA TGCAGTGCCCTAAGAGGGAACCGGCGGGTGGGCTACACCTTC.

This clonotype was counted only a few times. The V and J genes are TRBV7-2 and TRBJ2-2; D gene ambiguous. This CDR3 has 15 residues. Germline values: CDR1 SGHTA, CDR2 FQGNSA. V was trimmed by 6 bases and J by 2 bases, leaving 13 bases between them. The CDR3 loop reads CASRSGRSNTGELFF. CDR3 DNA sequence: TGTGCCAGCAGATCAGGTCGTTCCAACACCGGGGAGCTGTTTTTT. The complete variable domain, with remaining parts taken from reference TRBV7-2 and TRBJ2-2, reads GAGVSQSPSNKVTEKGKDVELRCDPISGHTALYWYRQSLGQGLEFLIYFQGNSAPDKSGLPSDRFSAERTGGSVSTLTIQRTQQEDSAVYLCASRSGRSNTGELFFGEGSRLTVL.

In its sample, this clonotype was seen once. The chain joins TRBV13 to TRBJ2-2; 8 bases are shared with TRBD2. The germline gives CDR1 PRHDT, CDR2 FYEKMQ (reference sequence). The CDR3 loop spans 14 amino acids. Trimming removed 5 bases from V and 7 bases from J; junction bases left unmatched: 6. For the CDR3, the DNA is TGTGCCAGCAGCCTCTTAGCGGGACACGGGGAGCTGTTTTTT. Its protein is CASSLLAGHGELFF.